The entry below describes one T cell receptor (beta chain). Antigen unknown. Lacking the conserved final phenylalanine or tryptophan, this CDR3 likely reflects a read error. Germline assignment: CDR1 SQVTM and CDR2 ANQGSEA. The CDR3 runs to 16 residues. The V and J ends lost 1 base and 4 bases respectively, with 19 bases between them. These data come from a study of T-cell reconstitution after alpha-beta-depleted transplantation in children. Unique molecular identifiers were incorporated during preparation of the TCRbeta library. TCRdb re-called the PCR reads with MiXCR, one entry per CDR3 protein. The table has around 960,000 distinct CDR3 sequences, roughly 29% seen once. Findings and limits, study-wide: Diversity and T-cell counts at one year after transplant derived mostly from new T cells.

The rearrangement joins TRBV29-1 to TRBJ1-1; perhaps TRBD1 as D (5 bases). The TCR comes from a boy under three years old who had a stem cell transplant for SCID, so the T cells may come from the graft donor. Sample: PBMCs, mostly from graft donor cells, taken 360 days after TCRalphabeta/CD19-depleted stem cell transplant. The CDR3 protein is CSVEGLQERGSTEAFY. In nucleotides, the CDR3 is TGCAGCGTTGAAGGACTACAGGAACGGGGGAGCACTGAAGCTTTCTAT.